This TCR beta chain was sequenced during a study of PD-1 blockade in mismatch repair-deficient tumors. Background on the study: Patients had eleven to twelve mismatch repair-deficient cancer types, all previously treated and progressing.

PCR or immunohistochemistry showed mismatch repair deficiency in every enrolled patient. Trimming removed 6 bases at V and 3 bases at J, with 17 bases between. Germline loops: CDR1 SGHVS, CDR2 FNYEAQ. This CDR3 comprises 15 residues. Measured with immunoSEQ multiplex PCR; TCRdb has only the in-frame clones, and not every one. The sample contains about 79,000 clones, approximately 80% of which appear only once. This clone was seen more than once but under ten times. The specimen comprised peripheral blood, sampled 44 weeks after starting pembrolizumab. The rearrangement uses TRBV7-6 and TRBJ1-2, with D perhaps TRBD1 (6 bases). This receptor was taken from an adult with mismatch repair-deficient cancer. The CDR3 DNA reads TGTGCCAGCAGTTTCGGAGGGGGGAGCCACTATGGCTACACCTTC. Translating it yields CASSFGGGSHYGYTF.